This T cell receptor beta chain was recorded in a study of T cell responses to AZD1222 COVID-19 vaccine. A word on this clone: Its specificity is unknown.

General study points: No repertoire was sampled before or during the peak T cell response, only after it.

The protocol was immunoSEQ multiplex PCR, while the TCRdb copy is restricted to in-frame clones and leaves out a portion. The table records some 180,000 clones, approximately 90% of them present only once. The junction had 3 bases not matched to a gene; V was cut back by 4 bases and J by 10 bases. CDR1 and CDR2 (germline): SEHNR, FQNEAQ (reference sequence). The CDR3 length is 14 residues. This chain links TRBV7-9 with TRBJ1-6; 11 bases align to TRBD1. This clonotype originated in an adult in good health. The starting material was peripheral blood, obtained on day 0 of AZD1222 vaccination. CDR3 in amino acids: CASSSGTGGSPLHF. The CDR3 nucleotides read TGTGCCAGCAGCTCCGGGACAGGGGGATCACCCCTCCACTTT.